This note documents a single TCR beta chain sequence. This record belongs to a study of cytomegalovirus exposure and HLA in healthy donors. The wider study: Caucasian-associated ancestry cluster membership applied to about four fifths of 398 genotyped donors.

The study ran its PCR with 60 Vbeta and 13 Jbeta primers. The protocol was immunoSEQ multiplex PCR, while the TCRdb copy is restricted to in-frame clones and leaves out a portion. The sample includes 130,000 or so clones, more than 60% seen only once; the top ten take over 2%. This CDR3 comprises 15 residues. V lost 2 bases to trimming and J lost 4 bases, with 16 bases between them. The V gene's germline CDR1 is SGHRS and CDR2 YFSETQ. This TCR derives from a woman in her 40s in good health and CMV-seropositive. Sequences were obtained from PBMCs. The chain combines TRBV5-1 with TRBJ2-7; possible D gene TRBD1, 6 bases. CDR3 loop: CASSFAPGQTYEQYF. As DNA, the CDR3 is TGCGCCAGCAGCTTCGCCCCAGGACAGACGTACGAGCAGTACTTC.